These T cell receptor beta chains were read from a single sample in a study of T-cell memory formation after mild COVID-19. TCRdb redid the calling of the 5' RACE reads with MiXCR, one entry per CDR3 protein. The data contain roughly 200,000 distinct CDR3 sequences, 20% to 25% of them singletons. Sequenced sample: PBMCs or a T cell subset sorted from them (not recorded which). The source of these receptors is an adult woman who had mild COVID-19 (a few samples of this study predate the infection). Cell type and time point are not known. Each CDR3 is given with its conserved first and last residue. The D gene is left open where the match is weak. Only part of the rows carry a size: once, few, many, or a class if the clone is expanded.

V	J	D	size	DNA	CDR3
TRBV7-2	TRBJ2-5	TRBD2	-	TGTGCCAGCAGCTTCCTAGCGGGGCAAGAGACCCAGTACTTC	CASSFLAGQETQYF
TRBV5-1	TRBJ2-3	TRBD1	-	TGCGCCAGCAGCTTGGGACAGGGCGTCGATACGCAGTATTTT	CASSLGQGVDTQYF
TRBV7-9	TRBJ1-5	-	few	TGTGCCAGCAGCGCTACTAACAGGGTCCATCAGCATTTT	CASSATNRVHQHF
TRBV4-3	TRBJ1-5	-	-	TGCGCCAGCAGCCAAGATTACGAGGGTTATCAGCCCCAGCATTTT	CASSQDYEGYQPQHF
TRBV12-3/TRBV12-4	TRBJ2-1	TRBD2	-	TGTGCCAGCAGTTTTCCACTAGCGGGGGCCTACAATGAGCAGTTCTTC	CASSFPLAGAYNEQFF
TRBV7-2	TRBJ2-3	-	many	TGTGCCAGCAGCTTAGTGGACCGCGACAGGCAGTATTTT	CASSLVDRDRQYF
TRBV6-1	TRBJ1-1	-	few	TGTGCCAGCCCAGACAGGATGGGTGATCCTGAAGCTTTCTTT	CASPDRMGDPEAFF
TRBV12-3/TRBV12-4	TRBJ1-1	-	-	TGTGCCAGCCTCCGCCTGGGTGAAGCTTTCTTT	CASLRLGEAFF
TRBV7-6	TRBJ2-5	-	-	TGTGCCAGCACCAGTTCGGGCAGGGCGCTGCGGGAGACCCAGTACTTC	CASTSSGRALRETQYF
TRBV29-1	TRBJ2-7	TRBD2	-	TGCAGCGTTGAGATTAGCGGGAGAAATATTTACGAGCAGTACTTC	CSVEISGRNIYEQYF
TRBV7-2	TRBJ2-1	TRBD2	few	TGTGCCAGCAGCTTAGATAGTAGCGGGAGACCACTCAAAACCTACAATGAGCAGTTCTTC	CASSLDSSGRPLKTYNEQFF
TRBV19	TRBJ2-3	-	-	TGTGCCACCTGGGGCGCAGATACGCAGTATTTT	CATWGADTQYF
TRBV5-6	TRBJ1-1	-	-	TGTGCCAGCAGCTTGGCCGGCATGGGTTCAGCTTTCTTT	CASSLAGMGSAFF
TRBV20-1	TRBJ2-7	TRBD1	-	TGCAGTGCGGGCTACAACAGGGGGCTGGAGCAGTACTTC	CSAGYNRGLEQYF
TRBV9	TRBJ2-3	TRBD1	few	TGTGCCAGCAGCCCCGGGGACAGGGGTGCAGATACGCAGTATTTT	CASSPGDRGADTQYF